A selection of T cell receptor beta chains follows, all from one sample in a study of T cell changes during pregnancy in multiple sclerosis. Assay used: immunoSEQ multiplex PCR; TCRdb lists only in-frame clones, some missing. Among some 43,000 clones listed, roughly 93% were seen once. The starting material was CD8+ T cells from peripheral blood mononuclear cells, obtained in the third trimester of pregnancy. Receptors were obtained from a female donor with multiple sclerosis, enrolled in a pregnancy study. CDR3s include the opening cysteine and the closing phenylalanine or tryptophan. The D gene is left open where the match is weak.

j_gene: TRBJ1-2
len: 16
d_gene: .
v_gene: TRBV6-6
CDR3nt: TGTGCCAGCAGTTACTCCGGGGGGGGCCCCAACTATGGCTACACCTTC
CDR3aa: CASSYSGGGPNYGYTF

j_gene: TRBJ2-1
len: 17
d_gene: TRBD1
v_gene: TRBV27
CDR3nt: TGTGCCAGCAGTTTATCCAAGACAGGGGCCCTCACCAATGAGCAGTTCTTC
CDR3aa: CASSLSKTGALTNEQFF

j_gene: TRBJ2-2
len: 13
d_gene: .
v_gene: TRBV27
CDR3nt: TGTGCCAGCACATGGTCGGGTTCCGGGGAGCTGTTTTTT
CDR3aa: CASTWSGSGELFF

j_gene: TRBJ2-1
len: 15
d_gene: .
v_gene: TRBV11-3
CDR3nt: TGTGCCAGCAGCCCCTCCGGGACCCCGGGGGATGAGCAGTTCTTC
CDR3aa: CASSPSGTPGDEQFF

j_gene: TRBJ2-7
len: 13
d_gene: .
v_gene: TRBV27
CDR3nt: TGTGCCAGCAGTTTTGCAGGGGCCTACGAGCAGTACTTC
CDR3aa: CASSFAGAYEQYF

j_gene: TRBJ1-6
len: 14
d_gene: .
v_gene: TRBV7-6
CDR3nt: TGTGCCAGCAGCCCTGGATTCCGGGGTTCACCCCTCCACTTT
CDR3aa: CASSPGFRGSPLHF

j_gene: TRBJ1-1
len: 14
d_gene: TRBD1
v_gene: TRBV29-1
CDR3nt: TGCAGCGTTGCCTTCGGGACAGGGGGTACTGAAGCTTTCTTT
CDR3aa: CSVAFGTGGTEAFF

j_gene: TRBJ1-2
len: 11
d_gene: .
v_gene: TRBV29-1
CDR3nt: TGCAGCGTTGAGGACAATTATGGCTACACCTTC
CDR3aa: CSVEDNYGYTF

j_gene: TRBJ1-1
len: 14
d_gene: .
v_gene: TRBV6-1
CDR3nt: TGTGCCAGCAGTGTTGGAGCAGCGAACACTGAAGCTTTCTTT
CDR3aa: CASSVGAANTEAFF

j_gene: TRBJ1-2
len: 14
d_gene: TRBD1
v_gene: TRBV28
CDR3nt: TGTGCCAGCAGTTTTCAGGGGGCGGTGAATGGCTACACCTTC
CDR3aa: CASSFQGAVNGYTF

j_gene: TRBJ2-5
len: 17
d_gene: TRBD2
v_gene: TRBV28
CDR3nt: TGTGCCAGCAGTTTATTTGGGACTAGCGGGAGTCCGGAGACCCAGTACTTC
CDR3aa: CASSLFGTSGSPETQYF

j_gene: TRBJ2-7
len: 13
d_gene: .
v_gene: TRBV7-6
CDR3nt: TGTGCCAGCAGCTCCCTTAGCAACTACGAGCAGTACTTC
CDR3aa: CASSSLSNYEQYF

j_gene: TRBJ2-1
len: 11
d_gene: .
v_gene: TRBV2
CDR3nt: TGTGCCAGCCGACAGGCCGGGGAGCAGTTCTTC
CDR3aa: CASRQAGEQFF

j_gene: TRBJ2-7
len: 19
d_gene: TRBD2
v_gene: TRBV27
CDR3nt: TGTGCCAGCAGTTTATTAGGGGGTAGCGGGAGCCCACCCACCTACGAGCAGTACTTC
CDR3aa: CASSLLGGSGSPPTYEQYF

j_gene: TRBJ2-1
len: 15
d_gene: .
v_gene: TRBV2
CDR3nt: TGTGCCAGCAGTGAAGGGGTGGGAGAAGGCTATGAGCAGTTCTTC
CDR3aa: CASSEGVGEGYEQFF

j_gene: TRBJ2-3
len: 16
d_gene: TRBD2
v_gene: TRBV7-9
CDR3nt: TGTGCCAGCAGCGCGACTAGCCGGCCCCCCACAGATACGCAGTATTTT
CDR3aa: CASSATSRPPTDTQYF

j_gene: TRBJ2-1
len: 16
d_gene: .
v_gene: TRBV27
CDR3nt: TGTGCCAGCAGTTTATCTGGGAGTCTCCCTACATGGGAGCAGTTCTTC
CDR3aa: CASSLSGSLPTWEQFF

j_gene: TRBJ2-7
len: 14
d_gene: TRBD1
v_gene: TRBV5-1
CDR3nt: TGCGCCAGCAGCTACGGACAGGGGGCGCAGGAGCAGTACTTC
CDR3aa: CASSYGQGAQEQYF

j_gene: TRBJ2-7
len: 15
d_gene: .
v_gene: TRBV28
CDR3nt: TGTGCCAGCAGTTCCTTGGGTAGTGGACTTAGAGAGCAGTACTTC
CDR3aa: CASSSLGSGLREQYF

j_gene: TRBJ2-1
len: 12
d_gene: .
v_gene: TRBV29-1
CDR3nt: TGCAGCGGCAACCCCACATCCAATGAGCAGTTCTTC
CDR3aa: CSGNPTSNEQFF

j_gene: TRBJ2-2
len: 16
d_gene: .
v_gene: TRBV5-8
CDR3nt: TGTGCCAGCAGCTTGGGCCCCCTCCGTGAGGTCGGGGAGCTGTTTTTT
CDR3aa: CASSLGPLREVGELFF

j_gene: TRBJ2-1
len: 17
d_gene: .
v_gene: TRBV9
CDR3nt: TGTGCCAGCAGCAAGGGAGGGGGAGGGCCCTTTCGCAATGAGCAGTTCTTC
CDR3aa: CASSKGGGGPFRNEQFF